Shown below are 13 T cell receptor beta chains from a single sample sequenced in a study of cytomegalovirus exposure and HLA in healthy donors. PCR involved 60 Vbeta and 13 Jbeta primers. TCRdb's copy holds only in-frame clones and misses some; the assay was immunoSEQ multiplex PCR. In the table there are about 110,000 clones, 70% to 85% of which are singletons. The sample was PBMCs. All receptors come from a male donor in good health and CMV-seronegative.

The rearrangement joins TRBV19 to TRBJ1-1; tentatively, D is TRBD1 (6 bases). From germline, CDR1 is LNHDA and CDR2 SQIVND (reference sequence). The CDR3 runs 14 residues. V lost 6 bases and J lost 4, with 15 bases in between. CDR3 nucleotide sequence: TGTGCCAGTAGAGAACAGGGTGAGGTCACTGAAGCTTTCTTT. Translated, it gives CASREQGEVTEAFF.

The chain couples TRBV6-4 to TRBJ2-1; TRBD1 matches 9 bases. The CDR3 covers 16 residues. With 0 bases clipped from V and 7 bases from J, the junction kept 7 bases outside the gene matches. Germline-derived CDR1 and CDR2 are MRHNA and SNTAGT. The CDR3 protein is CASSDSPGQGHNEQFF. CDR3 coding DNA: TGTGCCAGCAGTGACTCGCCGGGACAGGGACATAATGAGCAGTTCTTC.

V and J are TRBV11-3 and TRBJ2-1, with 8 bases aligning to TRBD1. The CDR3 spans 15 residues. CDR1 and CDR2 (germline): SGHNT, YENEEA. J was trimmed by 6 bases and V by 5 bases; bases with no gene match: 9. CDR3 sequence: CASSLGQGSGNEQFF. CDR3 in DNA: TGTGCCAGCAGCCTCGGACAGGGAAGTGGCAATGAGCAGTTCTTC.

Here the CDR3 reads CASSPNPLRGPYNEQFF. The DNA for the CDR3 is TGTGCCAGCAGCCCCAACCCCCTCAGGGGGCCCTACAATGAGCAGTTCTTC. The chain combines TRBV7-9 with TRBJ2-1, with 8 bases that match TRBD1. Germline V gene data show CDR1 as SEHNR and CDR2 as FQNEAQ (reference sequence). The CDR3 is 17 amino acids. Trimming removed 5 bases from V and 2 bases from J; junction bases left unmatched: 11.

CDR3 DNA sequence: TGCGCCAGCAGCTTGGCTGCCAGGGGCGCATACACCGGGGAGCTGTTTTTT. It codes for CASSLAARGAYTGELFF. V and J are TRBV5-1 and TRBJ2-2, with D maybe TRBD1 (6 bases). CDR3 length: 17 residues. The germline V and J ends were trimmed by 0 bases and 3 bases, with 15 bases remaining between them. The germline gives CDR1 SGHRS, CDR2 YFSETQ.

J is TRBJ1-2 and V is TRBV4-2, with 7 bases fitting TRBD1. Germline lookup yields CDR1 LGHNA and CDR2 YNFKEQ. The CDR3 is 14 amino acids. With 0 bases clipped from V and 4 bases from J, the junction kept 2 bases outside the gene matches. The CDR3 here is CASSQEQGLYGYTF. CDR3 DNA: TGTGCCAGCAGCCAAGAACAGGGGCTCTATGGCTACACCTTC.

The V gene is TRBV5-6, the J gene TRBJ2-1; TRBD2 might be the D (5 bases). Trimming shortened V by 0 bases and J by 1 base, and 8 bases separated the two germline ends. CDR1 SGHDT and CDR2 YYEEEE come from the germline V gene. The CDR3 length is 15 residues. The CDR3: CASSLVGKSYNEQFF. CDR3 DNA sequence: TGTGCCAGCAGCTTGGTCGGGAAGTCCTACAATGAGCAGTTCTTC.

The V call is TRBV29-1, the J call TRBJ1-1; D is possibly TRBD1 (5 bases). The CDR3 is made up of 11 amino acids. Germline loops: CDR1 SQVTM, CDR2 ANQGSEA. Trimming took off 8 bases at V and 7 bases at J, with 14 bases between the two ends. The chain's CDR3 is CSIREVNEAFF. CDR3 in DNA: TGCAGCATCAGGGAGGTTAATGAAGCTTTCTTT.

The chain carries TRBV28 and TRBJ2-1; 7 bases are shared with TRBD2. V trimming: 10 bases; J trimming: 3 bases; junction bases outside the gene matches: 9. Germline assignment: CDR1 MDHEN and CDR2 SYDVKM. The CDR3 sequence is 14 residues long. In nucleotides, the CDR3 is TGTGCCATCAAGGGAGGCGGGAGCTACAATGAGCAGTTCTTC. Translation: CAIKGGGSYNEQFF.

The CDR3 region has the DNA TGTGCCAGCAGTGAAGCAGGGGGCTTAGCTGAAGCTTTCTTT. This gives the protein CASSEAGGLAEAFF. The V call is TRBV2, the J call TRBJ1-1, with TRBD1 matching over 7 bases. This CDR3 is 14 amino acids long. Losses at the gene ends were 0 bases for V and 6 bases for J; bases not matched to a gene: 4. Looked up from germline, CDR1 is SNHLY and CDR2 is FYNNEI.

This clone showed up just a few times. The V and J genes are TRBV10-2 and TRBJ2-4; the D is unclear. The V gene's germline CDR1 is WSHSY and CDR2 SAAADI. V shed 3 bases and J shed 0 bases, with 9 bases lying between them. The CDR3 is 15 amino acids. CDR3 in amino acids: CASSEQILAKNIQYF. CDR3 DNA sequence: TGCGCCAGCAGTGAACAGATTCTAGCCAAAAACATTCAGTACTTC.

V is TRBV30 and J is TRBJ2-1; tentative D call: TRBD2 (5 bases). CDR1 GTSNPN and CDR2 SVGIG come from the germline V gene (reference sequence). CDR3 size: 15 residues. The V gene lost 1 base and the J gene lost 3 bases, with 13 bases spanning the gap. The CDR3 sequence: CAWSEASQLYNEQFF. The CDR3 DNA follows: TGTGCCTGGAGTGAGGCTAGCCAACTCTACAATGAGCAGTTCTTC.

The chain has TRBV6-6 and TRBJ2-1, with D possibly matching TRBD1 (5 bases). The germline V and J ends were trimmed by 6 bases and 8 bases, with 20 bases remaining between them. CDR1 is MNHNY and CDR2 is SVGAGI in the germline V gene (reference sequence). The CDR3 spans 15 residues. The CDR3 DNA reads TGTGCCAGCAGAGGTTGGCAGGGCGGCGTTGATGAGCAGTTCTTC. Protein: CASRGWQGGVDEQFF.